These 20 T cell receptor beta chains were sequenced from one sample in a study of blood T cell repertoires in COVID-19. Profiled with immunoSEQ multiplex PCR; TCRdb holds only in-frame clones, not every one. The data contain 100,000 to 150,000 clones, 87% of them singletons. The material sequenced was peripheral blood. These receptors came from a human donor in a cohort sampled during active COVID-19.

This rearrangement joins TRBV6-5 to TRBJ2-5, with 11 bases matching TRBD2. The CDR3 covers 14 residues. The trim removed 3 bases at V and 4 bases at J, leaving 1 base unmatched. Germline CDR1 reads MNHEY; CDR2 reads SVGAGI. The CDR3 DNA reads as TGTGCCAGCAGTTATAGCGGGAGGGGAGAGACCCAGTACTTC. Amino acids: CASSYSGRGETQYF.

The chain joins TRBV7-3 to TRBJ2-3; D may be TRBD2 (5 bases). This CDR3 region has 13 residues. Germline V gives CDR1 SGHTA, CDR2 FQGTGA. The germline V and J ends were trimmed by 2 bases and 8 bases, with 11 bases remaining between them. CDR3 loop: CASSLDGRGTQYF. CDR3 bases: TGTGCCAGCAGCTTAGACGGACGGGGTACGCAGTATTTT.

DNA of the CDR3: TGTGCCAGCTCACCACGACAGAACGGAAACACCATATATTTT. Translating gives CASSPRQNGNTIYF. This chain connects TRBV18 to TRBJ1-3; a weak D match, TRBD1 (5 bases). Germline V gene sequence: CDR1 KGHSH, CDR2 LQKENI. The ends were cut back, 1 base at V and 4 bases at J, with 8 bases in the middle. The CDR3 is 14 amino acids. Complete variable domain (other parts from reference TRBV18 and TRBJ1-3): NAGVMQNPRHLVRRRGQEARLRCSPMKGHSHVYWYRQLPEEGLKFMVYLQKENIIDESGMPKERFSAEFPKEGPSILRIQQVVRGDSAAYFCASSPRQNGNTIYFGEGSWLTVV.

The V gene is TRBV11-2, the J gene TRBJ2-7, with D uncertain. The germline CDR1 and CDR2 sequences are SGHAT and FQNNGV. Deletions cut 2 bases from V and 4 bases from J, with 9 bases between. This CDR3 spans 13 amino acids. The CDR3 DNA reads TGTGCCAGCAGCTTAACAATTATATACGAGCAGTACTTC. It translates to CASSLTIIYEQYF.

The chain combines TRBV30 with TRBJ1-6, with 8 bases that match TRBD1. Germline-derived CDR1 and CDR2 are GTSNPN and SVGIG (reference sequence). The length of the CDR3 is 17 residues. V was pared by 1 base and J by 0 bases, with 5 bases of the junction left unmatched. Here the CDR3 reads CAWSGTGTSSYNSPLHF. The CDR3 DNA follows: TGTGCCTGGAGTGGGACAGGGACGAGCTCCTATAATTCACCCCTCCACTTT.

V and J are TRBV10-3 and TRBJ1-6, with 7 bases matching TRBD1. V lost 2 bases to trimming and J lost 0 bases; unmatched junction nucleotides: 7. The CDR3 has 18 residues. Per germline, CDR1 ENHRY and CDR2 SYGVKD. CDR3 bases: TGTGCCATCAGTGAGCTCTCAGGGGGTGGCTCCTATAATTCACCCCTCCACTTT. Translated, it gives CAISELSGGGSYNSPLHF.

This clone was detected a few times. The identical CDR3 is also encoded by other nucleotide sequences in the sample. The chain has TRBV6-5 and TRBJ2-7, with TRBD1 matching 7 bases. Per germline, CDR1 MNHEY and CDR2 SVGAGI. V trimming: 2 bases; J trimming: 4 bases; junction bases outside the gene matches: 2. This CDR3 comprises 13 residues. This CDR3 reads CASSYDRAYEQYF. The CDR3 DNA sequence: TGTGCCAGCAGTTACGACAGGGCTTACGAGCAGTACTTC.

This chain uses TRBV4-2 with TRBJ2-1, with TRBD2 matching over 8 bases. CDR1 is LGHNA, CDR2 YNFKEQ, per germline. V was pared by 2 bases and J by 7 bases, with 10 bases of the junction left unmatched. The length of the CDR3 is 16 residues. The CDR3 is CASSQPRGGGGNEQFF. CDR3 nucleotides: TGTGCCAGCAGCCAACCCCGGGGGGGAGGGGGTAATGAGCAGTTCTTC.

The CDR3 DNA reads as TGTGCCAGCAGGGCGACAGAAAATCTCTGGAATCAGCCCCAGCATTTT. Translation gives CASRATENLWNQPQHF. The chain carries TRBV2 and TRBJ1-5; tentatively, D is TRBD1 (5 bases). V was clipped by 6 bases and J by 4 bases, with 19 bases between them. CDR1 and CDR2 from the germline V gene are SNHLY and FYNNEI. This CDR3 is built from 16 residues.

The gene calls are TRBV6-5 and TRBJ2-1; TRBD2 aligns across 9 bases. J was trimmed by 7 bases and V by 0 bases; bases with no gene match: 4. The CDR3 covers 15 residues. Germline V gene sequence: CDR1 MNHEY, CDR2 SVGAGI. The CDR3 loop is CASSYSGGGGNEQFF. The CDR3 nucleotides are TGTGCCAGCAGTTACTCGGGCGGGGGGGGTAATGAGCAGTTCTTC.

This clone has only one observation. This chain links TRBV19 with TRBJ2-5; tentative D call: TRBD1 (6 bases). Germline assignment: CDR1 LNHDA and CDR2 SQIVND (reference sequence). The CDR3 runs 15 residues. Trimming left V 1 base short and J 3 bases short, with 12 bases between. CDR3 DNA: TGTGCCAGTAGTATAGGGTGGGCAGGGGAAGAGACCCAGTACTTC. Protein product: CASSIGWAGEETQYF.

The CDR3 loop is CASSLTMAGDGNQPQHF. CDR3 in DNA: TGTGCCAGCAGCTTAACGATGGCAGGGGACGGCAATCAGCCCCAGCATTTT. J is TRBJ1-5 and V is TRBV7-9; a possible D gene is TRBD1 (6 bases). V dropped 2 bases and J dropped 2 bases, with 16 bases sitting between them. CDR3 size: 17 residues. Germline CDR1 reads SEHNR; CDR2 reads FQNEAQ (reference sequence).

V usage is TRBV7-9 and J usage is TRBJ2-7, with 11 bases lining up with TRBD1. Germline trimming cut 3 bases from V and 5 bases from J; bases unmatched to any gene: 3. Per germline, CDR1 SEHNR and CDR2 FQNEAQ (reference sequence). The CDR3 has 14 residues. The chain's CDR3 is CASSLGQGVHEQYF. In nucleotides, the CDR3 is TGTGCCAGCAGCTTGGGACAGGGGGTCCACGAGCAGTACTTC.

This clone was observed a few times. V is TRBV28 and J is TRBJ2-7, with 8 nucleotides matching TRBD1. This CDR3 has 15 residues. Germline loops: CDR1 MDHEN, CDR2 SYDVKM. V gave up 2 bases and J gave up 2 bases; unmatched junction bases: 5. CDR3 bases: TGTGCCAGCAGTTTAGCCACAGGGGGGACCTACGAGCAGTACTTC. As protein: CASSLATGGTYEQYF.

This chain links TRBV4-1 with TRBJ2-3; possible D gene TRBD2, 6 bases. There are 15 residues in the CDR3. Trimming stripped 4 bases from V and 0 bases from J, with 11 bases between. Germline CDR1 is MGHRA and CDR2 is YSYEKL. CDR3 coding DNA: TGCGCCAGCAGCCTAAGGGAGGACAGCACAGATACGCAGTATTTT. This sequence encodes CASSLREDSTDTQYF.

The J gene is TRBJ1-6, the V gene TRBV5-1; no clear D. V was shortened by 0 bases and J by 0 bases, with 10 bases between the two germline ends. The CDR3 runs to 17 residues. CDR1 and CDR2 (germline): SGHRS, YFSETQ. The CDR3 sequence: CASSLEPTSSYNSPLHF. The CDR3 nucleotides are TGCGCCAGCAGCTTGGAACCGACTAGCTCCTATAATTCACCCCTCCACTTT.

This clone occurred once. The CDR3 spells CASSLGRQGRGETQYF. CDR3 DNA: TGTGCCAGCAGCTTAGGTCGACAGGGCCGAGGAGAGACCCAGTACTTC. The chain combines TRBV7-6 with TRBJ2-5, with 7 bases lining up with TRBD1. The germline gives CDR1 SGHVS, CDR2 FNYEAQ. The CDR3 runs to 16 residues. Germline trimming cut 1 base from V and 4 bases from J; bases unmatched to any gene: 9.

The CDR3 DNA sequence: TGTGCCATCAGTGAAGGGACTAGCGGGAGTCCCCGAAGCTCCTACAATGAGCAGTTCTTC. It translates to CAISEGTSGSPRSSYNEQFF. This chain uses TRBV10-3 with TRBJ2-1; TRBD2 matches at 14 bases. The CDR3 runs to 20 residues. With V trimmed by 3 bases and J by 0 bases, 10 bases remained unmatched. Germline assignment: CDR1 ENHRY and CDR2 SYGVKD.

This clone showed up just once. V usage is TRBV3-1 (or the pseudogene TRBV3-2) and J usage is TRBJ1-2, with 12 bases that match TRBD1. V was pared by 5 bases and J by 7 bases, with 5 bases of the junction left unmatched. Germline CDR1 is LGHDT and CDR2 is YNNKEL (reference sequence). The CDR3 extends over 14 amino acids. CDR3 amino acids: CASSRDRGLGGYTF. CDR3 sequence (DNA): TGTGCCAGCAGCAGGGACAGGGGGCTCGGTGGCTACACCTTC.

This clone was counted once. This chain links TRBV19 with TRBJ1-5; D perhaps matches TRBD1 (5 bases). CDR1 and CDR2 from the germline V gene are LNHDA and SQIVND (reference sequence). Trimming took 3 bases from V and 2 from J, leaving 14 bases between them. The CDR3 has 16 amino acids. CDR3 residues: CASSIIGRAGNQPQHF. In nucleotides, the CDR3 is TGTGCCAGTAGTATTATAGGCAGGGCCGGCAATCAGCCCCAGCATTTT.